The clone carrying this T cell receptor (beta chain) turned up a few times. The sample comes from a study of T-cell reconstitution after alpha-beta-depleted transplantation in children. Unique molecular identifiers were built into the TCRbeta library. TCRdb re-called the PCR reads through MiXCR, storing one row per CDR3 protein. The sample has 200,000 to 300,000 distinct CDR3 sequences, more than 10% seen once. Sequenced material: PBMCs from the stem cell graft donor, taken from the stem cell graft. The sequence came from a human donor who donated a stem cell graft to a child with acute lymphoblastic leukemia.

The CDR3, as DNA: TGCAGTGCTAGCCCCAAACAGGGGATATTAAATGAGCAGTTCTTC. Its protein product is CSASPKQGILNEQFF. The rearrangement joins TRBV20-1 to TRBJ2-1, with 7 bases identical to TRBD1. CDR3 size: 15 residues. V lost 3 bases to trimming and J lost 7 bases; unmatched junction nucleotides: 12. CDR1 and CDR2 from the germline V gene are DFQATT and SNEGSKA (reference sequence).